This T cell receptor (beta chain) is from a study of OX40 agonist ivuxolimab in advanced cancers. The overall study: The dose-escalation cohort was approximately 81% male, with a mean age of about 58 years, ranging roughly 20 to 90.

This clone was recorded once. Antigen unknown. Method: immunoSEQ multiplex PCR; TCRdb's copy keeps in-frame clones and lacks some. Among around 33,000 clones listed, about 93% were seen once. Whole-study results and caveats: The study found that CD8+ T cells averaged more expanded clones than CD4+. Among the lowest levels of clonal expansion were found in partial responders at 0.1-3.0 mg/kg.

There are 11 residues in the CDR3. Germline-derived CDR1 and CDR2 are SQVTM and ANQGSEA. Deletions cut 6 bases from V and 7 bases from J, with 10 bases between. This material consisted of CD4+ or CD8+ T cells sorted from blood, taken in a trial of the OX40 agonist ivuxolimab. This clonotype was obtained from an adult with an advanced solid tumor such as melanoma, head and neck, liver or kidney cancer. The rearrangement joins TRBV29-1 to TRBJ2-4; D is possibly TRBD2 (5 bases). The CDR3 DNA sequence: TGCAGCGTGGAGGTGGCGAACATTCAGTACTTC. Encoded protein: CSVEVANIQYF. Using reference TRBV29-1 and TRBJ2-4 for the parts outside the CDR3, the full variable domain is SAVISQKPSRDICQRGTSLTIQCQVDSQVTMMFWYRQQPGQSLTLIATANQGSEATYESGFVIDKFPISRPNLTFSTLTVSNMSPEDSSIYLCSVEVANIQYFGAGTRLSVL.